This T cell receptor (beta chain) was obtained from a study of patients and donors after allogeneic stem cell transplantation. This clonotype was counted only a few times. TCRdb called the RT-PCR reads again in MiXCR, with one record for every CDR3 protein. The sample has 390,000 or so distinct CDR3 sequences, 16% seen once. The sample taken for sequencing was blood, either unsorted or a sorted T cell fraction (not recorded which). The TCR originated in a human donor who was either an allogeneic HSCT recipient or a stem cell or donor lymphocyte infusion donor (not recorded which). It is not recorded whose cells these are; they may come from a transplant donor.

CDR3 nucleotide sequence: TGCAGCGCCTTGAACCCGACTAGCGGGAGGGGGGCCGGGGAGCTGTTTTTT. It encodes CSALNPTSGRGAGELFF. The chain carries TRBV29-1 and TRBJ2-2; TRBD2 aligns across 14 bases. The CDR3 is 17 residues long. Germline V CDR1 and CDR2: SQVTM, ANQGSEA. V was clipped by 7 bases and J by 6 bases; unmatched bases: 13.